This T cell receptor (beta chain) was identified during a study of cytomegalovirus exposure and HLA in healthy donors. Study-level results: Researchers reported in a later analysis that common viral pathogens appeared linked to several top clusters. Sequencing likely produced, as an artifact, a cluster of highly shared sequence variants.

The PCR contained 60 Vbeta and 13 Jbeta primers. Clones were sequenced by immunoSEQ multiplex PCR, and TCRdb holds only the in-frame ones, with some missing. The sample consists of approximately 120,000 clones, around 72% of them appearing once. This clone was seen once. What it recognizes is unknown. The CDR3 totals 17 residues. V shed 2 bases and J shed 4 bases, with 17 bases lying between them. CDR1 and CDR2 from the germline V gene are MNHEY and SMNVEV (reference sequence). The clonotype originates from a man between 25 and 39 years old in good health and CMV-seronegative. Source material: PBMCs. The chain recombines TRBV27 with TRBJ2-2, with D possibly TRBD1 on 5 matching bases. The CDR3 nucleotides read TGTGCCAGCAGTTTAAACCTTCCTCAGGGTGTCACCGGGGAGCTGTTTTTT. Translating gives CASSLNLPQGVTGELFF.